The 23 T cell receptor beta chains presented below share a single source sample, sequenced in a study of cytomegalovirus exposure and HLA in healthy donors. 60 Vbeta and 13 Jbeta primers were used in PCR. Assay used: immunoSEQ multiplex PCR; TCRdb lists only in-frame clones, some missing. The data hold around 150,000 clones, with 80% observed a single time. The source material was PBMCs. The receptors here all came from a man aged 30 to 45 in good health and CMV-seronegative.

The CDR3 loop reads CASSPGQRNEKLFF. In nucleotides, the CDR3 is TGTGCCAGCAGTCCGGGACAGAGGAATGAAAAACTGTTTTTT. The chain combines TRBV27 with TRBJ1-4; 7 bases are a match to TRBD1. V gave up 5 bases and J gave up 5 bases; unmatched junction bases: 5. Looked up from germline, CDR1 is MNHEY and CDR2 is SMNVEV (reference sequence). The CDR3 loop spans 14 amino acids.

The V gene is TRBV5-6, the J gene TRBJ1-5; possibly TRBD1 for D (6 bases). The CDR3 sequence is 15 residues long. Trimming took 2 bases from V and 5 from J, leaving 14 bases between them. Germline CDR1 SGHDT, CDR2 YYEEEE. The CDR3 reads CASSFTGTSHQPQHF. CDR3 sequence (DNA): TGTGCCAGCAGCTTTACCGGGACATCCCATCAGCCCCAGCATTTT.

This chain links TRBV27 with TRBJ1-6; 10 positions match TRBD1. The CDR3 consists of 14 residues. V lost 5 bases to trimming and J lost 13 bases; unmatched junction nucleotides: 8. Germline V CDR1 and CDR2: MNHEY, SMNVEV (reference sequence). The CDR3 DNA reads as TGTGCCAGCAGTCCGGGACAGGGGAATTTGCCCCTCCACTTT. Its protein product is CASSPGQGNLPLHF.

A note on this clone: One end of the junction is discordant with germline, which a read error may explain. This chain uses TRBV29-1 with TRBJ1-2; 7 bases are a match to TRBD1. The CDR3 contains 14 residues. The germline CDR1 and CDR2 sequences are SQVTM and ANQGSEA. The CDR3 coding sequence is TGCAGCGTTCTCAACAGGGGACCTTCGGATGGCTACCCCTTC. It codes for CSVLNRGPSDGYPF.

The chain carries TRBV5-1 and TRBJ2-1, with 9 bases lining up with TRBD1. J lost 7 bases, V lost 4 bases, and 6 bases had no gene match. The germline V gene has CDR1 SGHRS and CDR2 YFSETQ. This CDR3 has 14 amino acids. This CDR3 is CASSPHGTGNEQFF. In DNA form, the CDR3 reads TGCGCCAGCAGCCCGCACGGGACAGGGAATGAGCAGTTCTTC.

The chain recombines TRBV5-5 with TRBJ1-1; possibly TRBD1 for D (6 bases). CDR3 size: 14 residues. The germline CDR1 and CDR2 sequences are SGHKS and YYEKEE (reference sequence). The V end was cut by 3 bases, the J end by 0 bases, with 9 bases between. The chain's CDR3 is CASSSGQLNTEAFF. The CDR3 DNA reads as TGTGCCAGCAGCTCCGGACAGCTGAACACTGAAGCTTTCTTT.

The rearrangement links TRBV6-1 to TRBJ2-1, with D possibly matching TRBD2 (7 bases). From germline, CDR1 is MNHNS and CDR2 SASEGT. The CDR3 totals 15 residues. The ends were cut back, 6 bases at V and 9 bases at J, with 21 bases in the middle. The chain's CDR3 is CASSAQLMGGPEQFF. The CDR3 DNA follows: TGTGCCAGCAGCGCCCAATTGATGGGGGGGCCTGAGCAGTTCTTC.

This clone was counted between two and nine times. V gene TRBV7-6 combines with J gene TRBJ2-7; D is perhaps TRBD1 (6 bases). The CDR3 has 13 residues. Trimming removed 4 bases from V and 0 bases from J, with 7 bases in between. Germline-derived CDR1 and CDR2 are SGHVS and FNYEAQ. The CDR3 here is CASSSQGSYEQYF. The CDR3 DNA reads TGTGCCAGCAGCTCACAGGGCTCCTACGAGCAGTACTTC.

This chain links TRBV5-1 with TRBJ1-2, with D possibly matching TRBD1 (5 bases). The CDR3 totals 14 residues. CDR1 is SGHRS and CDR2 is YFSETQ in the germline V gene. Trimming stripped 5 bases from V and 7 bases from J, with 18 bases between. The CDR3 DNA reads TGCGCCAGCAGTTTAGACAGTAGCTCGGGTGGCTACACCTTC. Encoded protein: CASSLDSSSGGYTF.

The chain couples TRBV29-1 to TRBJ2-5, with D possibly TRBD2 on 6 matching bases. This CDR3 has 12 amino acids. Trimming removed 4 bases from V and 1 base from J, with 7 bases in between. CDR1 is SQVTM and CDR2 is ANQGSEA in the germline V gene. The CDR3 loop reads CSVGGIQETQYF. CDR3 sequence (DNA): TGCAGCGTTGGCGGGATCCAAGAGACCCAGTACTTC.

The chain uses TRBV28 and TRBJ1-6; D is uncertain. Trimming pared 6 bases from V and 5 bases from J, leaving 14 bases between. The CDR3 extends over 15 amino acids. Germline CDR1 and CDR2: MDHEN and SYDVKM. CDR3 residues: CASRDSLKDNSPLHF. CDR3 DNA: TGTGCCAGCAGGGACTCCCTGAAGGATAATTCACCCCTCCACTTT.

The chain couples TRBV6-1 to TRBJ2-4, with 8 bases matching TRBD2. The CDR3 runs 21 residues. Germline loops: CDR1 MNHNS, CDR2 SASEGT. The ends lost 2 bases at V and 1 base at J; junction bases unmatched: 19. CDR3 sequence: CASSELGASGAGGDAKNIQYF. In DNA form, the CDR3 reads TGTGCCAGCAGTGAACTGGGTGCGAGCGGGGCCGGGGGGGATGCCAAAAACATTCAGTACTTC.

This clone was recorded a few times. Other DNA sequences in the same sample also yield this CDR3. This chain joins TRBV12-2 and TRBJ1-1; the table calls TRBD1, which could not be checked here. TRBV12-2 is shown as a pseudogene. This CDR3 region has 21 residues. CDR3 region: CASRLAGQASTLRLKNTEAFF. In DNA form, the CDR3 reads TGTGCAAGCCGCTTAGCCGGACAGGCATCTACTTTAAGACTCAAGAACACTGAAGCTTTCTTT.

This chain joins TRBV4-1 and TRBJ2-3, with 8 bases aligning to TRBD2. Per the germline V gene, CDR1 is MGHRA and CDR2 is YSYEKL. The CDR3 length is 15 residues. V was pared by 1 base and J by 3 bases, with 3 bases of the junction left unmatched. The CDR3 spells CASSQAQRGTDTQYF. The CDR3 nucleotides read TGCGCCAGCAGCCAAGCCCAGCGGGGGACAGATACGCAGTATTTT.

The chain recombines TRBV28 with TRBJ2-1; tentative D call: TRBD2 (6 bases). The length of the CDR3 is 13 residues. CDR1 and CDR2 from the germline V gene are MDHEN and SYDVKM. Trimming took off 6 bases at V and 5 bases at J, with 11 bases between the two ends. CDR3 in amino acids: CASRSGGDNEQFF. CDR3 in DNA: TGTGCCAGCAGGTCAGGAGGGGACAATGAGCAGTTCTTC. Complete variable domain (other parts from reference TRBV28 and TRBJ2-1): DVKVTQSSRYLVKRTGEKVFLECVQDMDHENMFWYRQDPGLGLRLIYFSYDVKMKEKGDIPEGYSVSREKKERFSLILESASTNQTSMYLCASRSGGDNEQFFGPGTRLTVL.

The rearrangement links TRBV29-1 to TRBJ2-2; TRBD1 aligns across 12 bases. Germline values: CDR1 SQVTM, CDR2 ANQGSEA. The V and J ends lost 3 bases and 7 bases, in that order; junction bases with no gene match: 9. The CDR3 is made up of 16 amino acids. The CDR3 bases are TGCAGCGTTGAGCTGGGACAGGGGGCGCCGGACGGGGAGCTGTTTTTT. It specifies CSVELGQGAPDGELFF.

The genes are TRBV6-1 and TRBJ2-5; 7 positions match TRBD1. The germline CDR1 and CDR2 sequences are MNHNS and SASEGT. After removal of 8 bases from V and 1 base from J, the junction contained 4 bases not matched to a gene. The CDR3 is made up of 13 amino acids. CDR3 amino acids: CASGRTGQETQYF. Here the CDR3 DNA reads TGTGCCAGCGGTAGGACAGGCCAAGAGACCCAGTACTTC.

This chain joins TRBV6-1 and TRBJ2-7, with a tentative D call TRBD2 (5 bases). This CDR3 has 12 residues. The V end lost 6 bases, the J end lost 12 bases, and 18 bases lay between the germline ends. Germline loops: CDR1 MNHNS, CDR2 SASEGT. The CDR3 protein is CASSSEGRHLYF. The CDR3 DNA is TGTGCCAGCAGCTCAGAGGGCAGGCACCTGTACTTC.

This chain links TRBV5-6 with TRBJ2-1, with 7 positions matching TRBD1. The V gene's germline CDR1 is SGHDT and CDR2 YYEEEE. The length of the CDR3 is 16 residues. After removal of 4 bases from V and 4 bases from J, the junction contained 11 bases not matched to a gene. This CDR3 reads CASSRPGTAFYNEQFF. In DNA form, the CDR3 reads TGTGCCAGCAGCCGACCTGGGACAGCCTTTTACAATGAGCAGTTCTTC.

V is TRBV14 and J is TRBJ2-3, with 9 bases that match TRBD2. Germline V gives CDR1 SGHDN, CDR2 FVKESK. The length of the CDR3 is 16 residues. With 2 bases clipped from V and 6 bases from J, the junction kept 9 bases outside the gene matches. The CDR3 sequence is CASSQSRGRGPDTQYF. The DNA of the CDR3 is TGTGCCAGCAGCCAAAGTCGCGGGAGGGGCCCCGATACGCAGTATTTT.

J is TRBJ1-1 and V is TRBV7-3, with D tentatively TRBD1 (6 bases). V shed 4 bases and J shed 1 base, with 16 bases lying between them. CDR1 is SGHTA, CDR2 FQGTGA, per germline. The CDR3 loop spans 16 amino acids. The CDR3 sequence: CASSSRGGARNTEAFF. The CDR3 nucleotides are TGTGCCAGCAGCTCGAGGGGGGGTGCGAGGAACACTGAAGCTTTCTTT.

CDR3 sequence: CASSLGYPSGSTGNEQFF. CDR3 bases: TGCGCCAGCAGCTTGGGTTACCCGTCGGGATCGACGGGCAATGAGCAGTTCTTC. V and J are TRBV5-1 and TRBJ2-1; TRBD2 might be the D (5 bases). V lost 0 bases and J 6 bases, leaving 22 bases between the germline ends. The germline CDR1 and CDR2 sequences are SGHRS and YFSETQ. CDR3 length equals 18 residues.

The rearrangement links TRBV28 to TRBJ2-4, with unresolved D. CDR3 length: 12 amino acids. V gave up 5 bases and J gave up 11 bases, with 13 bases separating them. Per germline, CDR1 MDHEN and CDR2 SYDVKM. The DNA for the CDR3 is TGTGCCAGCAGTCCTAACAGATGGTTTCAGTACTTC. Its protein product is CASSPNRWFQYF.